This TCR beta chain is drawn from a study of T-cell memory formation after mild COVID-19. Points from the study as a whole: The study found contracting CD4+ clones mainly in CM and EM and contracting CD8+ clones in EMRA.

UMIs and sample barcodes were carried by the TCR alpha and TCR beta cDNA libraries that 5'RACE produced using constant-segment primers. TCRdb re-analysed the 5' RACE reads in MiXCR, keeping a single row per CDR3 protein. There are about 430,000 distinct CDR3 sequences in the sample; more than 20% occur only once, and 8.5% to 10% lies in the top ten. CDR1 SEHNR and CDR2 FQNEAQ come from the germline V gene (reference sequence). CDR3 length: 14 amino acids. Trimming stripped 5 bases from V and 8 bases from J, with 17 bases between. Concerning this clonotype itself: Its antigen is as yet unknown.

This sequence joins TRBV7-9 and TRBJ2-3; D is ambiguous. This sequence was found in an adult woman who had mild COVID-19 (a few samples of this study predate the infection). Cell type and time point are not known. Specimen: PBMCs or a T cell subset sorted from them (not recorded which). In nucleotides, the CDR3 is TGTGCCAGCAGCCTACTTCCAGAGGACCTTACGCAGTATTTT. Its protein product is CASSLLPEDLTQYF.